The next 20 T cell receptor beta chains were all read from a single sample in a study of T-cell reconstitution after alpha-beta-depleted transplantation in children. Unique molecular identifiers tagged the TCRbeta library. One entry per CDR3 protein, called by TCRdb with MiXCR from the PCR reads. The table lists fewer than 350,000 distinct CDR3 sequences, roughly 11% of them singletons. Material: peripheral blood, obtained 180 days after TCRalphabeta/CD19-depleted stem cell transplant. Every receptor here comes from a male patient between 2 and 10 years old who had a stem cell transplant for chronic granulomatous disease, so the T cells may come from the graft donor.

This clonotype was found many times. CDR3 sequence (DNA): TGTGCCAGCTTCGGTCCTGACACAGATACGCAGTATTTT. Its translation is CASFGPDTDTQYF. The chain is built from TRBV28 and TRBJ2-3, with D unresolved. This CDR3 has 13 residues. Germline assignment: CDR1 MDHEN and CDR2 SYDVKM. V was clipped by 8 bases and J by 2 bases, with 11 bases between them.

This clonotype was counted at least ten times. The chain is built from TRBV5-1 and TRBJ2-1, with 7 bases lining up with TRBD2. CDR3 length equals 16 residues. Trimming cost V 4 bases and J 4 bases; bases outside gene matches: 11. CDR1 is SGHRS, CDR2 YFSETQ, per germline. The CDR3 protein is CASSPGPGGGYNEQFF. The CDR3 DNA is TGCGCCAGCAGCCCCGGCCCGGGCGGGGGTTACAATGAGCAGTTCTTC. The entire variable domain, with the rest obtained from reference TRBV5-1 and TRBJ2-1, is as follows: KAGVTQTPRYLIKTRGQQVTLSCSPISGHRSVSWYQQTPGQGLQFLFEYFSETQRNKGNFPGRFSGRQFSNSRSEMNVSTLELGDSALYLCASSPGPGGGYNEQFFGPGTRLTVL.

This clonotype was found many times. The rearrangement uses TRBV7-2 and TRBJ2-1; 8 nucleotides match TRBD2. CDR1 SGHTA and CDR2 FQGNSA come from the germline V gene. The CDR3 loop spans 16 amino acids. V shed 5 bases and J 5 bases; nucleotides not matched to a gene: 11. The CDR3 protein is CASSPKIAGWDNEQFF. The CDR3 bases are TGTGCCAGCAGCCCCAAAATAGCGGGATGGGACAATGAGCAGTTCTTC.

This clonotype showed up many times. V usage is TRBV29-1 and J usage is TRBJ2-6, with D tentatively TRBD2 (6 bases). Deletions cut 5 bases from V and 1 base from J, with 15 bases between. The CDR3 loop spans 16 amino acids. Germline values: CDR1 SQVTM, CDR2 ANQGSEA. In nucleotides, the CDR3 is TGCAGCGTTCGACAGCGACTAGGTTCTGGGGCCAACGTCCTGACTTTC. Encoded protein: CSVRQRLGSGANVLTF. Full variable domain (rest looked up from reference TRBV29-1 and TRBJ2-6): SAVISQKPSRDICQRGTSLTIQCQVDSQVTMMFWYRQQPGQSLTLIATANQGSEATYESGFVIDKFPISRPNLTFSTLTVSNMSPEDSSIYLCSVRQRLGSGANVLTFGAGSRLTVL.

This clonotype has ten or more counts. This sequence joins TRBV11-3 and TRBJ2-1; D not resolved. Germline V lookup: CDR1 SGHNT, CDR2 YENEEA. There are 15 residues in the CDR3. Trimming removed 5 bases from V and 0 bases from J, with 11 bases in between. DNA for the CDR3: TGTGCCAGCAGCCAGTGGCATTCCTCCTACAATGAGCAGTTCTTC. Translated: CASSQWHSSYNEQFF.

This clonotype has ten or more counts. The J gene is TRBJ2-5, the V gene TRBV18; D uncertain. V was clipped by 3 bases and J by 1 base, with 9 bases between them. The CDR3 length is 14 residues. Per germline, CDR1 KGHSH and CDR2 LQKENI. The CDR3, as DNA: TGTGCCAGCTCACCTGTGGGCAGCCAAGAGACCCAGTACTTC. Encoded protein: CASSPVGSQETQYF.

This clonotype was found a few times. V and J are TRBV9 and TRBJ2-1; D is possibly TRBD2 (6 bases). Germline V gene lookup returns CDR1 SGDLS and CDR2 YYNGEE. Trimming cost V 0 bases and J 7 bases, with 20 bases left between them. The CDR3 loop spans 17 amino acids. The CDR3 bases are TGTGCCAGCAGCGTAGTCGGGGGTTGGCAGTTACAGAATGAGCAGTTCTTC. It is translated as CASSVVGGWQLQNEQFF.

This clonotype was counted many times. The chain joins TRBV24-1 to TRBJ2-3; D is undetermined. The CDR3 is 13 amino acids. In germline, CDR1 is KGHDR, CDR2 SFDVKD. Trimming removed 2 bases at V and 4 bases at J, with 6 bases between. The CDR3 coding sequence is TGTGCCACCAGTGATTCCCTTGCAGATACGCAGTATTTT. As protein: CATSDSLADTQYF.

As for this clonotype: A much larger clone differs from this one at a single base, so this may be a read error. The chain joins TRBV20-1 to TRBJ2-5; D is unresolved. The CDR3 totals 12 residues. The germline V gene encodes CDR1 DFQATT and CDR2 SNEGSKA (reference sequence). V gave up 6 bases and J gave up 6 bases, with 14 bases separating them. The CDR3 region is CSAPPQQKTQYF. In DNA form, the CDR3 reads TGCAGTGCCCCACCCCAGCAAAAGACCCAGTACTTC.

This clonotype has a handful of counts. The genes are TRBV3-1 and TRBJ2-1, with 11 bases that match TRBD2. The J segment lost 7 bases and the V segment lost 2 bases, leaving 13 bases of the junction unmatched. This CDR3 contains 18 residues. CDR1 and CDR2 from the germline V gene are LGHDT and YNNKEL (reference sequence). CDR3 region: CASSQSPFASGRTNEQFF. As DNA, the CDR3 is TGTGCCAGCAGCCAAAGCCCTTTCGCTAGCGGGAGGACTAATGAGCAGTTCTTC.

This clonotype was counted at least ten times. The chain recombines TRBV27 with TRBJ1-2; D might be TRBD1 (6 bases). The germline V and J ends were trimmed by 6 bases and 8 bases, with 16 bases remaining between them. This CDR3 contains 13 residues. Germline assignment: CDR1 MNHEY and CDR2 SMNVEV (reference sequence). CDR3 in DNA: TGTGCCAGCAGCCAGGTGACAGGAGACGGCTACACCTTC. Translating it yields CASSQVTGDGYTF.

V is TRBV12-3 or TRBV12-4 and J is TRBJ1-4; 9 bases agree with TRBD1. The length of the CDR3 is 15 residues. The junction had 4 bases not matched to a gene; V was cut back by 1 base and J by 7 bases. The CDR3, as DNA: TGTGCCAGCAGTTTAGGGGACAGGGACGGTGAAAAACTGTTTTTT. It yields the protein CASSLGDRDGEKLFF.

In this sample, this clonotype turned up many times. This chain joins TRBV12-3 or TRBV12-4 and TRBJ1-4; D is perhaps TRBD1 (6 bases). This CDR3 contains 14 residues. V was clipped by 6 bases and J by 7 bases, with 15 bases between them. DNA for the CDR3: TGTGCCAGCAGACCGACAGGCGGCGGTGAAAAACTGTTTTTT. Translated: CASRPTGGGEKLFF.

This clonotype showed up many times. The chain has TRBV5-1 and TRBJ2-7; TRBD1 matches at 7 bases. Germline V gene lookup returns CDR1 SGHRS and CDR2 YFSETQ. After removal of 0 bases from V and 2 bases from J, the junction contained 17 bases not matched to a gene. The CDR3 has 19 amino acids. CDR3 sequence: CASSLEAGWERGPTYEQYF. The CDR3 bases are TGCGCCAGCAGCTTGGAGGCTGGTTGGGAGAGGGGGCCAACCTACGAGCAGTACTTC.

This clonotype has at least ten counts. The rearrangement links TRBV28 to TRBJ2-1; 8 bases match TRBD2. The CDR3 is 12 residues long. J gave up 10 bases and V 3 bases, and 2 bases lay outside the gene matches. Germline CDR1 and CDR2: MDHEN and SYDVKM. The CDR3 sequence: CASSFRLAEQFF. CDR3 sequence (DNA): TGTGCCAGCAGTTTTCGACTAGCGGAGCAGTTCTTC.

There are many counts of this clonotype. The chain employs TRBV9 and TRBJ2-1, with TRBD2 matching 9 bases. J lost 10 bases, V lost 4 bases, and 15 bases had no gene match. There are 16 residues in the CDR3. The V gene's germline CDR1 is SGDLS and CDR2 YYNGEE. CDR3 coding DNA: TGTGCCAGCAGCCCGCAGGGTGGGCTAGCGGGGAAGGAGCAGTTCTTC. It yields the protein CASSPQGGLAGKEQFF.

The sample holds many counts of this clonotype. This rearrangement joins TRBV6-1 to TRBJ2-1, with 7 bases fitting TRBD2. V lost 6 bases to trimming and J lost 5 bases; unmatched junction nucleotides: 7. This CDR3 contains 14 residues. Germline-derived CDR1 and CDR2 are MNHNS and SASEGT. The CDR3 sequence is CASRLSSGDNEQFF. The CDR3 DNA is TGTGCCAGCAGGCTATCTAGCGGTGACAATGAGCAGTTCTTC.

CDR3 nucleotides: TGCAGCGTTGAGGGCCTACCCACAGATACGCAGTATTTT. It specifies CSVEGLPTDTQYF. The V and J genes are TRBV29-1 and TRBJ2-3; D remains ambiguous. CDR3 length: 13 amino acids. Germline V gene sequence: CDR1 SQVTM, CDR2 ANQGSEA. Trimming took off 3 bases at V and 2 bases at J, with 9 bases between the two ends.

In this sample, this clonotype turned up many times. The chain recombines TRBV7-6 with TRBJ2-1, with 9 bases identical to TRBD1. The CDR3 covers 15 residues. V was pared by 4 bases and J by 4 bases, with 5 bases of the junction left unmatched. The V gene's germline CDR1 is SGHVS and CDR2 FNYEAQ. The CDR3 DNA follows: TGTGCCAGCAGCTCGGACAGGGGCTTTTACAATGAGCAGTTCTTC. Protein: CASSSDRGFYNEQFF.

The sample holds many counts of this clonotype. Here the CDR3 reads CASSTRTSGHNEQFF. The CDR3 nucleotides read TGTGCCAGCAGCACCCGGACTAGCGGTCACAATGAGCAGTTCTTC. The chain recombines TRBV7-2 with TRBJ2-1; 10 bases agree with TRBD2. The germline V gene has CDR1 SGHTA and CDR2 FQGNSA. This CDR3 has 15 amino acids. The junction had 6 bases not matched to a gene; V was cut back by 5 bases and J by 5 bases.